Listed here are 27 T cell receptor beta chains from one sample, sequenced in a study of control samples from healthy donors and cancer patients. The table came from immunoSEQ multiplex PCR; TCRdb's copy has only in-frame clones and leaves some out. The profile covers about 190,000 clones, with about 90% appearing a single time and 1.5% to 2% taken by the ten largest. The sample consisted of blood. The receptors derive from a man under 40 in good health.

V is TRBV14 and J is TRBJ2-5; D gene ambiguous. The CDR3 is 14 amino acids. Germline CDR1 is SGHDN and CDR2 is FVKESK. Trimming left V 1 base short and J 5 bases short, with 11 bases between. The CDR3 DNA is TGTGCCAGCAGCCAAGGGTCTAGATCGGAGACCCAGTACTTC. Protein: CASSQGSRSETQYF.

The chain couples TRBV6-1 to TRBJ1-2; D possibly corresponds to TRBD1 (5 bases). From germline, CDR1 is MNHNS and CDR2 SASEGT. The CDR3 is made up of 14 amino acids. With 2 bases removed from V and 6 bases from J, the gap between germline ends came to 13 bases. Here the CDR3 DNA reads TGTGCCAGCAGTGAAAACCAGGGTCGTGATGGCTACACCTTC. Encoded protein: CASSENQGRDGYTF.

This sequence joins TRBV19 and TRBJ1-1; no firm D call. CDR1 and CDR2 from the germline V gene are LNHDA and SQIVND (reference sequence). The germline V and J ends were trimmed by 7 bases and 1 base, with 10 bases remaining between them. This CDR3 has 13 residues. The CDR3 sequence: CASKDLSNTEAFF. CDR3 nucleotide sequence: TGTGCCAGTAAGGATCTGTCGAACACTGAAGCTTTCTTT.

V is TRBV18 and J is TRBJ1-4, with TRBD1 identical over 7 bases. With V trimmed by 3 bases and J by 5 bases, 6 bases remained unmatched. Looked up from germline, CDR1 is KGHSH and CDR2 is LQKENI. CDR3 length: 15 residues. The CDR3 region has the DNA TGTGCCAGCTCACCCCGGGACAGCCCAAATGAAAAACTGTTTTTT. Translation: CASSPRDSPNEKLFF. Full variable domain (missing parts from reference TRBV18 and TRBJ1-4): NAGVMQNPRHLVRRRGQEARLRCSPMKGHSHVYWYRQLPEEGLKFMVYLQKENIIDESGMPKERFSAEFPKEGPSILRIQQVVRGDSAAYFCASSPRDSPNEKLFFGSGTQLSVL.

The V gene is TRBV15, the J gene TRBJ1-2; D remains ambiguous. Trimming left V 0 bases short and J 8 bases short, with 16 bases between. The CDR3 has 15 amino acids. The V gene's germline CDR1 is LNHNV and CDR2 YYDKDF (reference sequence). Written as DNA, the CDR3 is TGTGCCACCAGCAGAGATTCGTCTAGGCTCTACGGCTACACCTTC. Amino acids: CATSRDSSRLYGYTF. The variable domain in full, completed from reference TRBV15 and TRBJ1-2, reads DAMVIQNPRYQVTQFGKPVTLSCSQTLNHNVMYWYQQKSSQAPKLLFHYYDKDFNNEADTPDNFQSRRPNTSFCFLDIRSPGLGDTAMYLCATSRDSSRLYGYTFGSGTRLTVV.

The chain combines TRBV6-5 with TRBJ1-5, with D perhaps TRBD1 (5 bases). The CDR3 is 15 residues long. Deletions cut 6 bases from V and 2 bases from J, with 14 bases between. From germline, CDR1 is MNHEY and CDR2 SVGAGI. The CDR3 region has the DNA TGTGCCAGCAGACCCGGGGACGTCGGCAATCAGCCCCAGCATTTT. Its translation: CASRPGDVGNQPQHF.

The chain joins TRBV2 to TRBJ2-2; 9 bases fit TRBD1. This CDR3 has 15 amino acids. In germline, CDR1 is SNHLY, CDR2 FYNNEI. V lost 7 bases and J lost 5; bases outside the gene matches: 8. CDR3 amino acids: CASKQETGGTGELFF. The CDR3, as DNA: TGTGCCAGCAAGCAAGAGACAGGGGGTACCGGGGAGCTGTTTTTT.

Regarding this clone: The sample holds other DNA sequences that translate to the same CDR3. The chain recombines TRBV15 with TRBJ2-7, with 8 bases fitting TRBD1. The CDR3 has 15 amino acids. Germline-derived CDR1 and CDR2 are LNHNV and YYDKDF (reference sequence). With 0 bases clipped from V and 1 base from J, the junction kept 2 bases outside the gene matches. CDR3 DNA sequence: TGTGCCACCAGCAGAGATGGGACAGGTTCCTACGAGCAGTACTTC. Amino acids: CATSRDGTGSYEQYF.

This clone was observed once. This chain joins TRBV7-8 and TRBJ1-5; D gene uncertain. V was shortened by 1 base and J by 6 bases, with 4 bases between the two germline ends. This CDR3 has 12 amino acids. Germline CDR1 SGHVS, CDR2 FQNEAQ. The CDR3 DNA follows: TGTGCCAGCAGCTTAGAGGGTCAGCCCCAGCATTTT. Translating it yields CASSLEGQPQHF.

The chain uses TRBV27 and TRBJ1-2; unclear D gene. CDR1 MNHEY and CDR2 SMNVEV come from the germline V gene (reference sequence). The CDR3 length is 15 residues. Trimming pared 2 bases from V and 1 base from J, leaving 11 bases between. The CDR3 loop reads CASSLVAGVNYGYTF. The CDR3 DNA reads as TGTGCCAGCAGTTTAGTGGCAGGAGTTAACTATGGCTACACCTTC.

The sample holds one count of this clone. The chain uses TRBV7-8 and TRBJ1-2; 8 nucleotides agree with TRBD1. The CDR3 is made up of 15 amino acids. V was pared by 2 bases and J by 8 bases, with 10 bases of the junction left unmatched. In germline, CDR1 is SGHVS, CDR2 FQNEAQ. The CDR3 region has the DNA TGTGCCAGCAGCTTATCCAGGACAGGGCTTGGGGGCTACACCTTC. Residues: CASSLSRTGLGGYTF.

The chain uses TRBV27 and TRBJ1-2, with TRBD1 matching over 7 bases. CDR3 length: 14 residues. Germline CDR1 reads MNHEY; CDR2 reads SMNVEV (reference sequence). V was clipped by 4 bases and J by 5 bases; unmatched bases: 7. CDR3 residues: CASSSPLTGYGYTF. CDR3 bases: TGTGCCAGCAGTTCCCCGTTGACAGGGTATGGCTACACCTTC.

This clone was detected only once. The DNA of the CDR3 is TGTGCCAGCAGCAAACCGGGGGAGGGGGCGAGACAGCCCCAGCATTTT. Protein product: CASSKPGEGARQPQHF. The chain uses TRBV21-1 and TRBJ1-5. TRBV21-1 constitutes a pseudogene. The CDR3 has 16 amino acids.

The chain combines TRBV27 with TRBJ1-2; D is uncertain. The germline CDR1 and CDR2 sequences are MNHEY and SMNVEV (reference sequence). The CDR3 covers 13 residues. Trimming left V 6 bases short and J 0 bases short, with 8 bases between. The CDR3 protein is CASSTISNYGYTF. In nucleotides, the CDR3 is TGTGCCAGCAGCACCATCTCTAACTATGGCTACACCTTC.

The J gene is TRBJ2-3, the V gene TRBV18, with 10 nucleotides matching TRBD2. The CDR3 runs 18 residues. Germline assignment: CDR1 KGHSH and CDR2 LQKENI. The V segment lost 3 bases and the J segment 0 bases; nucleotides outside the gene matches: 9. In DNA form, the CDR3 reads TGTGCCAGCTCACCGGCTAGCGGGGGCCTCTCGAGCACAGATACGCAGTATTTT. It encodes CASSPASGGLSSTDTQYF.

The table lists this clone with a count of one. The chain joins TRBV18 to TRBJ2-1, with D maybe TRBD1 (6 bases). Germline values: CDR1 KGHSH, CDR2 LQKENI. There are 15 residues in the CDR3. V was trimmed by 6 bases and J by 4 bases, leaving 16 bases between them. The CDR3 DNA sequence: TGTGCCAGCTCCCAAGTGGGGGCTAGATACAATGAGCAGTTCTTC. This sequence encodes CASSQVGARYNEQFF.

The chain carries TRBV13 and TRBJ1-6; TRBD1 matches at 9 bases. Germline-derived CDR1 and CDR2 are PRHDT and FYEKMQ (reference sequence). This CDR3 spans 17 amino acids. The V segment lost 5 bases and the J segment 5 bases; nucleotides outside the gene matches: 10. DNA for the CDR3: TGTGCCAGCAGCCCCAGACAGACAGGGGGAGATAATTCACCCCTCCACTTT. Translated, it gives CASSPRQTGGDNSPLHF.

The genes are TRBV5-6 and TRBJ1-3, with D hard to call. The ends were cut back, 4 bases at V and 0 bases at J, with 11 bases in the middle. The CDR3 is 15 residues long. The germline V gene encodes CDR1 SGHDT and CDR2 YYEEEE. CDR3 in amino acids: CASSLGRSSGNTIYF. CDR3 nucleotide sequence: TGTGCCAGCAGCCTAGGACGGTCCTCTGGAAACACCATATATTTT.

The chain combines TRBV10-3 with TRBJ1-6; D is ambiguous. Germline CDR1 reads ENHRY; CDR2 reads SYGVKD. This CDR3 region has 13 residues. The V gene lost 0 bases and the J gene lost 7 bases, with 4 bases spanning the gap. For the CDR3, the DNA is TGTGCCATCAGTGAGTCGGGGAATTCACCCCTCCACTTT. It is translated as CAISESGNSPLHF.

The count of this clone is one. One end of the junction is discordant with germline, which a read error may explain. The chain joins TRBV12-3 or TRBV12-4 to TRBJ1-2, with 7 bases that match TRBD1. This CDR3 has 12 amino acids. The CDR3 nucleotides are TGTGCCAGCAGTTTAGGACAGGGCCCCCATGCTTTC. This encodes CASSLGQGPHAF.

This chain connects TRBV30 to TRBJ1-3; D is unclear. Germline V gene lookup returns CDR1 GTSNPN and CDR2 SVGIG (reference sequence). Trimming took 6 bases from V and 0 from J, leaving 9 bases between them. CDR3 length: 13 residues. CDR3 amino acids: CACGKTSGNTIYF. The CDR3 DNA sequence: TGTGCCTGCGGCAAAACCTCTGGAAACACCATATATTTT. Filled out from reference TRBV30 and TRBJ1-3, the complete variable domain reads SQTIHQWPATLVQPVGSPLSLECTVEGTSNPNLYWYRQAAGRGLQLLFYSVGIGQISSEVPQNLSASRPQDRQFILSSKKLLLSDSGFYLCACGKTSGNTIYFGEGSWLTVV.

Many counts were recorded for this clone. The chain couples TRBV5-4 to TRBJ1-2; perhaps TRBD1 as D (6 bases). CDR3 length: 15 amino acids. Germline CDR1 and CDR2: SGHNT and YYREEE (reference sequence). V was cut by 0 bases and J by 4 bases, with 13 bases left in between. CDR3 amino acids: CASSLAAGVGYGYTF. DNA of the CDR3: TGTGCCAGCAGCTTGGCTGCAGGGGTTGGCTATGGCTACACCTTC.

The gene calls are TRBV5-6 and TRBJ1-1; TRBD1 aligns across 7 bases. Per germline, CDR1 SGHDT and CDR2 YYEEEE. The CDR3 spans 14 residues. The V segment lost 4 bases and the J segment 4 bases; nucleotides outside the gene matches: 7. As DNA, the CDR3 is TGTGCCAGCAGCAAGATCGACAGGGCCACTGAAGCTTTCTTT. Its protein is CASSKIDRATEAFF.

The gene calls are TRBV5-4 and TRBJ1-1; D unresolved. Per germline, CDR1 SGHNT and CDR2 YYREEE (reference sequence). The CDR3 runs to 14 residues. V lost 5 bases to trimming and J lost 4 bases, with 15 bases between them. The CDR3 DNA reads as TGTGCCAGCAGTTCGGCGGGCAGATCCACTGAAGCTTTCTTT. Amino acid sequence: CASSSAGRSTEAFF.

The J gene is TRBJ2-3, the V gene TRBV6-2 or TRBV6-3; 8 nucleotides line up with TRBD2. CDR1 is MNHEY, CDR2 SVGEGT, per germline. J gave up 2 bases and V 1 base, and 2 bases lay outside the gene matches. The CDR3 length is 15 residues. CDR3 sequence reads: CASSYWRGATDTQYF. The CDR3 DNA reads as TGTGCCAGCAGTTACTGGCGGGGGGCCACAGATACGCAGTATTTT.

There are a few counts of this clone. The CDR3 DNA reads TGCGCCAGCAGTGAGTCCCGAGGGTCTTCCGAGCAGTACTTC. Its translation: CASSESRGSSEQYF. The gene calls are TRBV10-2 and TRBJ2-7; a possible D gene is TRBD2 (5 bases). CDR3 length equals 14 residues. V was pared by 0 bases and J by 6 bases, with 12 bases between. Germline V gene data show CDR1 as WSHSY and CDR2 as SAAADI.

CDR3 loop: CASSVQGGNNEQFF. The DNA of the CDR3 is TGTGCCAGCAGCGTACAGGGGGGAAACAATGAGCAGTTCTTC. The chain combines TRBV7-3 with TRBJ2-1, with TRBD1 matching 8 bases. Germline CDR1 is SGHTA and CDR2 is FQGTGA. The V and J ends lost 5 bases and 5 bases, in that order; junction bases with no gene match: 5. The CDR3 loop spans 14 amino acids. Combining the CDR3 with reference TRBV7-3 and TRBJ2-1 gives the whole variable domain GAGVSQTPSNKVTEKGKYVELRCDPISGHTALYWYRQSLGQGPEFLIYFQGTGAADDSGLPNDRFFAVRPEGSVSTLKIQRTERGDSAVYLCASSVQGGNNEQFFGPGTRLTVL.